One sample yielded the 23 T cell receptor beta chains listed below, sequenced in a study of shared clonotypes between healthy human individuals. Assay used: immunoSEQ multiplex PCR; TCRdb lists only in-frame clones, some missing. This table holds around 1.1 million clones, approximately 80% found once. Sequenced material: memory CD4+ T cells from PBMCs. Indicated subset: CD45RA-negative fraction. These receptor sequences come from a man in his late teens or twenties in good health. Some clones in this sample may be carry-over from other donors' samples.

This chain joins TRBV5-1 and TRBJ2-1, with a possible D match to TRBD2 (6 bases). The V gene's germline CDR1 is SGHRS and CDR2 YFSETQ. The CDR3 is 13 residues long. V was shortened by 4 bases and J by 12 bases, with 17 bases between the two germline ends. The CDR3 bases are TGCGCCAGCAGCGCAGCCCCGGAGGGCTGGCAGTTCTTC. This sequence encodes CASSAAPEGWQFF.

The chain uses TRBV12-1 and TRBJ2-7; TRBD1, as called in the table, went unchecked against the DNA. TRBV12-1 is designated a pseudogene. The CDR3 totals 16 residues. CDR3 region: CASSQGADRVKYEQYF. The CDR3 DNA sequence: TGTGCCAGCAGTCAGGGAGCGGACAGGGTAAAATACGAGCAGTACTTC.

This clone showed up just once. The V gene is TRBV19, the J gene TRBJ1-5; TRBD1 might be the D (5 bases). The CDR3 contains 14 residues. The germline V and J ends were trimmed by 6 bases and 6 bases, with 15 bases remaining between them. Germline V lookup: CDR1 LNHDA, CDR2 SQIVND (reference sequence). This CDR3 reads CASSLQGGFQPQHF. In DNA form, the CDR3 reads TGTGCCAGTAGCTTGCAGGGTGGCTTTCAGCCCCAGCATTTT. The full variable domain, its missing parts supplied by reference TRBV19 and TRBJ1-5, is DGGITQSPKYLFRKEGQNVTLSCEQNLNHDAMYWYRQDPGQGLRLIYYSQIVNDFQKGDIAEGYSVSREKKESFPLTVTSAQKNPTAFYLCASSLQGGFQPQHFGDGTRLSIL.

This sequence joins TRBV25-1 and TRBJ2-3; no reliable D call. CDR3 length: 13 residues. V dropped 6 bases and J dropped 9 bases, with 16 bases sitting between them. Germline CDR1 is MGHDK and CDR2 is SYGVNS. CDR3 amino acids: CASRTTGLGTQYF. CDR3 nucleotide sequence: TGTGCCAGCAGGACCACCGGGTTGGGCACGCAGTATTTT.

DNA of the CDR3: TGTGCCAGCAGAACACAGGGGACCTACACCTTC. Encoded protein: CASRTQGTYTF. The chain combines TRBV2 with TRBJ1-2; 7 bases agree with TRBD1. The ends lost 6 bases at V and 10 bases at J; junction bases unmatched: 5. Germline CDR1 is SNHLY and CDR2 is FYNNEI. The CDR3 has 11 amino acids. The variable domain in full, completed from reference TRBV2 and TRBJ1-2, reads EPEVTQTPSHQVTQMGQEVILRCVPISNHLYFYWYRQILGQKVEFLVSFYNNEISEKSEIFDDQFSVERPDGSNFTLKIRSTKLEDSAMYFCASRTQGTYTFGSGTRLTVV.

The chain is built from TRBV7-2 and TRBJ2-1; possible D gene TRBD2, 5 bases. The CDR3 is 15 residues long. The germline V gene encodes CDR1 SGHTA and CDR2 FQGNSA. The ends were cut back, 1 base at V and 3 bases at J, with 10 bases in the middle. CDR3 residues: CASSLDRTHYNEQFF. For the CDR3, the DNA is TGTGCCAGCAGCTTAGATCGGACTCACTACAATGAGCAGTTCTTC.

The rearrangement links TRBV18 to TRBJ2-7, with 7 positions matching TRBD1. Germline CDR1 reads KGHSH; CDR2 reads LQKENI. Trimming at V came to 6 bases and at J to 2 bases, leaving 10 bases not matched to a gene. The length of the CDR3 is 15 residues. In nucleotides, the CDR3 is TGTGCCAGCTCCCTCGACAGGGCATTGCCCTACGAGCAGTACTTC. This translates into CASSLDRALPYEQYF.

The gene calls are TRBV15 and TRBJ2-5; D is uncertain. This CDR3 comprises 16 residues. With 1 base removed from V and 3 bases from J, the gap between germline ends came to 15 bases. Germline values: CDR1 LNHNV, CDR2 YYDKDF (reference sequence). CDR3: CATSRASGQNKETQYF. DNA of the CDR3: TGTGCCACCAGCAGAGCATCCGGGCAAAACAAAGAGACCCAGTACTTC.

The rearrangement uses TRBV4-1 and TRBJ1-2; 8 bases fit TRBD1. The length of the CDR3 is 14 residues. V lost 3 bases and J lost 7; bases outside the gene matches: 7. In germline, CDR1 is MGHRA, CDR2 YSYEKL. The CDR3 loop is CASSQILQGGGYTF. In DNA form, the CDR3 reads TGCGCCAGCAGCCAGATACTACAGGGGGGTGGCTACACCTTC.

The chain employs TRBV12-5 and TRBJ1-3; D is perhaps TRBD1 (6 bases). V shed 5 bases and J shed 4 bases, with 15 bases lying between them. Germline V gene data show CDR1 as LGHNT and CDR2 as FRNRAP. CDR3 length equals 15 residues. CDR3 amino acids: CASGRGGTQGNTIYF. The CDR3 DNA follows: TGTGCTAGTGGTCGTGGAGGGACACAAGGAAACACCATATATTTT.

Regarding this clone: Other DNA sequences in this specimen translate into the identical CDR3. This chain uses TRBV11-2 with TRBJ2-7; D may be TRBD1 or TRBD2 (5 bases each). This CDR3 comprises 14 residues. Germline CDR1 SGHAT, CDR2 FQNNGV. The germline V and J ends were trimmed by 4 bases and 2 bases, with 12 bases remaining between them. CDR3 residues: CASSSPRGAYEQYF. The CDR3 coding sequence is TGTGCCAGCAGCTCTCCCCGAGGGGCCTACGAGCAGTACTTC. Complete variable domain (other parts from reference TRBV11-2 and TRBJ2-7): EAGVAQSPRYKIIEKRQSVAFWCNPISGHATLYWYQQILGQGPKLLIQFQNNGVVDDSQLPKDRFSAERLKGVDSTLKIQPAKLEDSAVYLCASSSPRGAYEQYFGPGTRLTVT.

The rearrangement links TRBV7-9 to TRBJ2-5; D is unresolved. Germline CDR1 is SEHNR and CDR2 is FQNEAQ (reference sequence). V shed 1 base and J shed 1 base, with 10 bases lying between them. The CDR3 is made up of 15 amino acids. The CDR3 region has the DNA TGTGCCAGCAGCTTAGGGCAGGTCTTCCAAGAGACCCAGTACTTC. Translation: CASSLGQVFQETQYF.

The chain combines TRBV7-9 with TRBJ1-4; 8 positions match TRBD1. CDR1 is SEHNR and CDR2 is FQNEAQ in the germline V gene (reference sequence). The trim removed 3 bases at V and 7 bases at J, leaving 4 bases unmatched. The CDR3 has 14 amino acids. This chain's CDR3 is CASSLTGAGEKLFF. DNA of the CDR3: TGTGCCAGCAGCTTGACAGGGGCGGGTGAAAAACTGTTTTTT.

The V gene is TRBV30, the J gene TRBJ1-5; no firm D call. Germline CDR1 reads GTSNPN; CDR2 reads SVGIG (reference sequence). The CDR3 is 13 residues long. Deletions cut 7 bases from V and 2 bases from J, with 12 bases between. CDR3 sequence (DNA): TGTGCCTATGCCCTGCGTGGCAATCAGCCCCAGCATTTT. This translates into CAYALRGNQPQHF.

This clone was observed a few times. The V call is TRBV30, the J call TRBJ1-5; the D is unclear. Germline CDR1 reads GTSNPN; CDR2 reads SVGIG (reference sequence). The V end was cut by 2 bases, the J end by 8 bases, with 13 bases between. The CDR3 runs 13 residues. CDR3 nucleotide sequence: TGTGCCTGGAGTAAAGACCTCGCGGAGCCCCAGCATTTT. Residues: CAWSKDLAEPQHF.

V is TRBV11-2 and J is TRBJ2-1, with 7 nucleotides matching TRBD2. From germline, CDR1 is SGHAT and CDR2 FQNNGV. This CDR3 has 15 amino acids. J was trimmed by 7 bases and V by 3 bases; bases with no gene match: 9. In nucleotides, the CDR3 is TGTGCCAGCAGCTTTTCCAGCGGGATCAAAAATGAGCAGTTCTTC. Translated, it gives CASSFSSGIKNEQFF.

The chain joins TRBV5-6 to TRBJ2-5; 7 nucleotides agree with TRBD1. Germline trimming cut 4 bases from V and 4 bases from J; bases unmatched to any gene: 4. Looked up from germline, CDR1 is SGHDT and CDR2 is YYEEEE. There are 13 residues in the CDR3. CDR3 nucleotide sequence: TGTGCCAGCAGCCCCCGACAGGGAGAGACCCAGTACTTC. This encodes CASSPRQGETQYF.

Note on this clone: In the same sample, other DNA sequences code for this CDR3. Written as DNA, the CDR3 is TGCGCCAGCAGTCTGGGGTCAACTAATGAAAAACTGTTTTTT. Amino acid sequence: CASSLGSTNEKLFF. V usage is TRBV5-1 and J usage is TRBJ1-4; the D is unclear. The CDR3 extends over 14 amino acids. CDR1 is SGHRS and CDR2 is YFSETQ in the germline V gene. V was trimmed by 5 bases and J by 0 bases, leaving 8 bases between them.

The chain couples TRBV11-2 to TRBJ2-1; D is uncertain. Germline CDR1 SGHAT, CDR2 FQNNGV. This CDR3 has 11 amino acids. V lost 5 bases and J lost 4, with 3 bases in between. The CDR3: CASSIYNEQFF. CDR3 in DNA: TGTGCCAGCAGCATATACAATGAGCAGTTCTTC.

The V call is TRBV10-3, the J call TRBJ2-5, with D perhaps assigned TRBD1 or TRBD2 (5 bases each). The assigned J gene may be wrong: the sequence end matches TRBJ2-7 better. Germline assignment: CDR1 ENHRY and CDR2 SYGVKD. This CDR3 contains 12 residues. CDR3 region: CATHGTAYEQYF. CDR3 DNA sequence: TGTGCCACCCATGGGACCGCCTACGAGCAGTACTTC.

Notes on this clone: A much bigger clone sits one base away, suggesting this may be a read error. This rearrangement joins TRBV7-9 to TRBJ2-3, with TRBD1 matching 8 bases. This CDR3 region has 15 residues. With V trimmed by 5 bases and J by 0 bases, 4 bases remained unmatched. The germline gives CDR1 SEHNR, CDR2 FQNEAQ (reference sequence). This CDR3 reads CASSVGTGSTDTQYF. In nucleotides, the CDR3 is TGTGCCAGCAGCGTTGGGACAGGTAGCACAGATACGCAGTATTTT. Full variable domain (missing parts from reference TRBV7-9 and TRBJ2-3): DTGVSQNPRHKITKRGQNVTFRCDPISEHNRLYWYRQTLGQGPEFLTYFQNEAQLEKSRLLSDRFSAERPKGSFSTLEIQRTEQGDSAMYLCASSVGTGSTDTQYFGPGTRLTVL.

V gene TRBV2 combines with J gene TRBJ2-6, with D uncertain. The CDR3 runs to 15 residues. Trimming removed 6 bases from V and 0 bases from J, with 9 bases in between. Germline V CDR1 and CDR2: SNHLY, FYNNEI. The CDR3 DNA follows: TGTGCCAGCAGGCCACGGCTCTCTGGGGCCAACGTCCTGACTTTC. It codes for CASRPRLSGANVLTF.

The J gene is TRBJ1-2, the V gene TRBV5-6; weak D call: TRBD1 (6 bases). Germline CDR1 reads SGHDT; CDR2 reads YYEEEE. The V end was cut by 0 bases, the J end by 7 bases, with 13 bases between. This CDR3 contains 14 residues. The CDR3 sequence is CASSLARGEAGYTF. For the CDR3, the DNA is TGTGCCAGCAGCTTGGCGAGGGGGGAGGCTGGCTACACCTTC.